This T cell receptor (beta chain) was sequenced in a study of molecular identifiers for immune sequencing clone quantification. Study-level findings and limits: Highly expanded clone sizes could be underestimated by identical TCR molecules sharing a barcode.

Sorting was used to obtain naive CD8 T cells (CD8+CD4-CCR7+CD45RA+). Germline loops: CDR1 SEHNR, CDR2 FQNEAQ (reference sequence). Trimming cost V 4 bases and J 5 bases; bases outside gene matches: 12. The CDR3 consists of 18 residues. Points on this clonotype: Its antigen is still unknown.

In TCRdb, the PCR reads were re-called with MiXCR into one record per CDR3 protein. The sample shows around 480,000 distinct CDR3 sequences, roughly 25% of them seen only once. V and J are TRBV7-9 and TRBJ2-5; TRBD2 matches 14 bases. Specimen: naive CD8+ T cells from blood, with Jurkat cell RNA spiked in. Documented subset: FACS-sorted CD8+CD4-CCR7+CD45RA+ naive T cells. The source of this sequence is a human donor in good health. Some libraries in this study had Jurkat cell RNA spiked in. The CDR3 here is CASSSQRGLAGEEETQYF. CDR3 bases: TGTGCCAGCAGCTCCCAGAGGGGACTAGCGGGAGAGGAGGAGACCCAGTACTTC.